This entry lists 19 T cell receptor beta chains sequenced from one sample in a study of patients and donors after allogeneic stem cell transplantation. TCRdb itself ran the RT-PCR reads through MiXCR, one entry per CDR3 protein. This repertoire shows some 200,000 distinct CDR3 sequences, 35% to 50% found once; its top ten account for around 35%. The sequenced sample consisted of blood, either unsorted or a sorted T cell fraction (not recorded which). The receptors come from a human donor who was either an allogeneic HSCT recipient or a stem cell or donor lymphocyte infusion donor (not recorded which). It is not recorded whose cells these are; they may come from a transplant donor.

The gene calls are TRBV29-1 and TRBJ1-1, with TRBD1 as a possible D gene (5 bases). The germline CDR1 and CDR2 sequences are SQVTM and ANQGSEA. V dropped 6 bases and J dropped 1 base, with 12 bases sitting between them. CDR3 size: 13 residues. CDR3 nucleotides: TGCAGCGTCCAACCTACAGGGAACACTGAAGCTTTCTTT. It codes for CSVQPTGNTEAFF.

The J gene is TRBJ1-4, the V gene TRBV15; D is possibly TRBD1 (5 bases). The CDR3 extends over 14 amino acids. The V gene lost 3 bases and the J gene lost 3 bases, with 8 bases spanning the gap. The V gene's germline CDR1 is LNHNV and CDR2 YYDKDF (reference sequence). The CDR3 DNA is TGTGCCACCAGCAGGACAGTTGCTAATGAAAAACTGTTTTTT. Residues: CATSRTVANEKLFF.

The V call is TRBV28, the J call TRBJ2-7, with 11 bases fitting TRBD2. V was pared by 4 bases and J by 5 bases, with 7 bases of the junction left unmatched. The CDR3 spans 15 residues. Germline CDR1 MDHEN, CDR2 SYDVKM. The CDR3 here is CASSSRLAGPHEQYF. CDR3 bases: TGTGCCAGCAGTTCCCGACTAGCGGGACCCCACGAGCAGTACTTC.

The chain has TRBV12-3 or TRBV12-4 and TRBJ2-1; 11 bases align to TRBD1. There are 16 residues in the CDR3. Losses at the gene ends were 1 base for V and 7 bases for J; bases not matched to a gene: 6. For the CDR3, the DNA is TGTGCCAGCAGTTTAGGGTCCGGGACAGGGGGAAATGAGCAGTTCTTC. Translating it yields CASSLGSGTGGNEQFF.

The genes are TRBV5-1 and TRBJ2-5; 8 nucleotides match TRBD1. V was pared by 4 bases and J by 4 bases, with 6 bases of the junction left unmatched. Germline CDR1 reads SGHRS; CDR2 reads YFSETQ. The CDR3 has 14 residues. The CDR3 nucleotides read TGCGCCAGCAGCCCTTCGGGGACAGGAGAGACCCAGTACTTC. This sequence encodes CASSPSGTGETQYF.

This chain links TRBV7-2 with TRBJ2-1; 11 bases fit TRBD2. Germline V lookup: CDR1 SGHTA, CDR2 FQGNSA. CDR3 length equals 17 residues. V trimming: 2 bases; J trimming: 7 bases; junction bases outside the gene matches: 10. The DNA of the CDR3 is TGTGCCAGCAGCTTAATGTTTCTAGCGGGAGGAAGTAATGAGCAGTTCTTC. Translated, it gives CASSLMFLAGGSNEQFF.

In this sample, this clonotype turned up a few times. The chain carries TRBV20-1 and TRBJ1-5; perhaps TRBD1 as D (6 bases). The V and J ends lost 5 bases and 2 bases respectively, with 10 bases between them. This CDR3 is 13 amino acids long. The germline V gene encodes CDR1 DFQATT and CDR2 SNEGSKA (reference sequence). In DNA form, the CDR3 reads TGCAGTGCTGCGGACAGCCGCAATCAGCCCCAGCATTTT. It yields the protein CSAADSRNQPQHF.

The chain recombines TRBV20-1 with TRBJ2-7, with 10 bases that match TRBD2. Germline V lookup: CDR1 DFQATT, CDR2 SNEGSKA (reference sequence). J gave up 3 bases and V 6 bases, and 8 bases lay outside the gene matches. The CDR3 sequence is 14 residues long. The CDR3 DNA is TGCAGTGCACTGCCGGGACTAGCGAACTACGAGCAGTACTTC. Protein: CSALPGLANYEQYF.

This clonotype came up a few times. The V gene is TRBV6-5, the J gene TRBJ1-1; 8 positions agree with TRBD1. The CDR3 totals 18 residues. CDR1 and CDR2 (germline): MNHEY, SVGAGI. After removal of 1 base from V and 5 bases from J, the junction contained 15 bases not matched to a gene. CDR3 nucleotide sequence: TGTGCCAGCAGTTACTTTCAACCTACAGGGGGGTCGCGGACTGAAGCTTTCTTT. Translating gives CASSYFQPTGGSRTEAFF.

This clonotype was found once. The rearrangement links TRBV4-3 to TRBJ2-7; D might be TRBD2 (5 bases). The CDR3 consists of 15 residues. Trimming took off 0 bases at V and 0 bases at J, with 9 bases between the two ends. The germline V gene encodes CDR1 LGHNA and CDR2 YSLEER. For the CDR3, the DNA is TGCGCCAGCAGCCAAGATCTTGACTACTCCTACGAGCAGTACTTC. This encodes CASSQDLDYSYEQYF.

The CDR3 sequence: CASSQGSGGSTDTQYF. Written as DNA, the CDR3 is TGTGCCAGCAGCCAAGGAAGCGGCGGAAGCACAGATACGCAGTATTTT. The chain couples TRBV14 to TRBJ2-3; D may be TRBD2 (5 bases). The germline V gene encodes CDR1 SGHDN and CDR2 FVKESK. CDR3 length equals 16 residues. Deletions cut 1 base from V and 0 bases from J, with 11 bases between.

This chain joins TRBV15 and TRBJ1-1; 8 bases are shared with TRBD1. V was pared by 0 bases and J by 4 bases, with 7 bases of the junction left unmatched. Germline CDR1 is LNHNV and CDR2 is YYDKDF (reference sequence). This CDR3 spans 16 amino acids. The CDR3 nucleotides are TGTGCCACCAGCAGAGAGGTAAGACAGGGGAGCACTGAAGCTTTCTTT. This encodes CATSREVRQGSTEAFF.

The chain has TRBV11-2 and TRBJ2-7, with 9 bases that match TRBD1. The germline V gene has CDR1 SGHAT and CDR2 FQNNGV. The V segment lost 0 bases and the J segment 7 bases; nucleotides outside the gene matches: 13. This CDR3 region has 17 residues. CDR3 protein: CASSLDLRGTGMREQYF. The CDR3 DNA is TGTGCCAGCAGCTTAGATCTCCGGGGGACAGGGATGAGGGAGCAGTACTTC.

This clonotype was counted between two and nine times. J is TRBJ1-2 and V is TRBV5-8; 9 bases align to TRBD1. The CDR3 totals 14 residues. Germline V CDR1 and CDR2: SGHTS, YDEGEE. The V and J ends lost 4 bases and 5 bases, in that order; junction bases with no gene match: 6. DNA for the CDR3: TGTGCCAGCAGCGGACCGGGACAGGGTTATGGCTACACCTTC. This codes for CASSGPGQGYGYTF.

This clonotype was observed a few times. The chain uses TRBV12-3 or TRBV12-4 and TRBJ2-7; weak D call: TRBD2 (5 bases). Deletions cut 5 bases from V and 3 bases from J, with 14 bases between. The CDR3 runs 14 residues. CDR3 DNA sequence: TGTGCCAGCAGTCTCGTAATCGGGGTCTACGAGCAGTACTTC. Residues: CASSLVIGVYEQYF.

The chain has TRBV29-1 and TRBJ1-1; TRBD1 matches at 7 bases. The trim removed 7 bases at V and 1 base at J, leaving 6 bases unmatched. CDR1 and CDR2 from the germline V gene are SQVTM and ANQGSEA. The CDR3 covers 13 residues. This CDR3 reads CSGGGTENTEAFF. The CDR3 region has the DNA TGCAGCGGGGGTGGGACAGAGAACACTGAAGCTTTCTTT.

The chain links TRBV20-1 to TRBJ2-7; 10 bases are a match to TRBD2. CDR1 is DFQATT, CDR2 SNEGSKA, per germline (reference sequence). The CDR3 has 14 amino acids. V shed 6 bases, J shed 3 bases, and the junction held 8 bases outside the gene matches. CDR3 DNA: TGCAGTGCCCCGATACTAGCGGGGAGCTACGAGCAGTACTTC. This codes for CSAPILAGSYEQYF.

The chain links TRBV20-1 to TRBJ2-1; 7 bases line up with TRBD2. With V trimmed by 0 bases and J by 7 bases, 12 bases remained unmatched. The CDR3 has 16 amino acids. The V gene's germline CDR1 is DFQATT and CDR2 SNEGSKA (reference sequence). DNA of the CDR3: TGCAGTGCTAGAGATCTCAATGGCGGGAGTGGGAATGAGCAGTTCTTC. Its translation: CSARDLNGGSGNEQFF.

This clonotype was counted a few times. The chain couples TRBV7-8 to TRBJ1-2, with D possibly being TRBD1 (6 bases). The CDR3 extends over 17 amino acids. Germline V lookup: CDR1 SGHVS, CDR2 FQNEAQ. V was clipped by 1 base and J by 4 bases, with 19 bases between them. CDR3 region: CASSLVPMGAKVYGYTF. The DNA of the CDR3 is TGTGCCAGCAGCTTAGTACCTATGGGGGCGAAGGTCTATGGCTACACCTTC.